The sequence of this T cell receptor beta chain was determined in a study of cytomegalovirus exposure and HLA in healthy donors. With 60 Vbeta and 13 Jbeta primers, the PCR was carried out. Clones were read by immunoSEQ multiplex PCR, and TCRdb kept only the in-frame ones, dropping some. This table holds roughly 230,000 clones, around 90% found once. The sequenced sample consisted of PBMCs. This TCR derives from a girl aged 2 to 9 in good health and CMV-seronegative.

CDR3 loop: CASGSGLAGAANTGELFF. CDR3 sequence (DNA): TGTGCCAGCGGATCCGGGCTAGCGGGAGCCGCGAACACCGGGGAGCTGTTTTTT. The chain joins TRBV9 to TRBJ2-2; TRBD2 matches at 10 bases. The CDR3 has 18 amino acids. The ends lost 7 bases at V and 0 bases at J; junction bases unmatched: 12. Germline V gives CDR1 SGDLS, CDR2 YYNGEE.